Following are 24 T cell receptor beta chains from one sample sequenced in a study of cytomegalovirus exposure and HLA in healthy donors. A multiplex PCR was run with 60 Vbeta primers and 13 Jbeta primers. Here immunoSEQ multiplex PCR was the method, and the copy in TCRdb shows in-frame clones only, minus some. The sample shows about 130,000 clones, 73% of them seen only once. Sequences were obtained from PBMCs. Receptor source: a man aged 60-69 years in good health and CMV-seropositive.

The chain combines TRBV20-1 with TRBJ2-3; TRBD2 matches at 7 bases. Germline CDR1 DFQATT, CDR2 SNEGSKA (reference sequence). Trimming at V came to 6 bases and at J to 9 bases, leaving 6 bases not matched to a gene. The CDR3 is made up of 11 amino acids. CDR3 coding DNA: TGCAGTGCCTTCGTGGGGGGGACGCAGTATTTT. Translation gives CSAFVGGTQYF.

The CDR3 protein is CASSLSGLNTEAFF. As DNA, the CDR3 is TGTGCCAGCAGCTTGAGCGGATTGAACACTGAAGCTTTCTTT. The rearrangement links TRBV5-4 to TRBJ1-1; D call uncertain. Germline CDR1 SGHNT, CDR2 YYREEE (reference sequence). The CDR3 has 14 residues. The ends were cut back, 1 base at V and 0 bases at J, with 7 bases in the middle.

The chain carries TRBV11-3 and TRBJ2-7; a weak D match, TRBD2 (5 bases). V was cut by 5 bases and J by 4 bases, with 12 bases left in between. The CDR3 consists of 13 residues. Germline V lookup: CDR1 SGHNT, CDR2 YENEEA. The CDR3 DNA reads as TGTGCCAGCAGCCCGAGGGCCGGATACGAGCAGTACTTC. As protein: CASSPRAGYEQYF.

The CDR3 DNA reads as TGTGCCAGCAGCCCTCGACTAGCGGGGGACTACGAGCAGTACTTC. It specifies CASSPRLAGDYEQYF. J is TRBJ2-7 and V is TRBV9; 12 nucleotides agree with TRBD2. This CDR3 is built from 15 residues. CDR1 SGDLS and CDR2 YYNGEE come from the germline V gene. Unmatched junction bases numbered 5, after V lost 4 bases and J lost 3 bases.

J is TRBJ2-7 and V is TRBV21-1; the DNA was not used to check the table's D call, TRBD2. TRBV21-1 is reported as a pseudogene. The CDR3 consists of 16 residues. The CDR3: CASSKACGTSGYEQYF. In DNA form, the CDR3 reads TGTGCCAGCAGCAAAGCCTGTGGGACTAGCGGCTACGAGCAGTACTTC.

This rearrangement joins TRBV21-1 to TRBJ1-5. TRBV21-1 is designated a pseudogene. The length of the CDR3 is 15 residues. The CDR3 DNA reads TGTGCCAGACCCAAGCGGACGGGGGGCAATCAGCCCCAGCATTTT. This encodes CARPKRTGGNQPQHF.

This clone was observed a few times. The CDR3 protein is CASSPEGNSLYGYTF. DNA for the CDR3: TGTGCCAGCAGCCCCGAGGGTAACAGCCTCTATGGCTACACCTTC. The rearrangement joins TRBV7-8 to TRBJ1-2; D is uncertain. The CDR3 has 15 amino acids. Trimming shortened V by 5 bases and J by 4 bases, and 17 bases separated the two germline ends. CDR1 is SGHVS, CDR2 FQNEAQ, per germline.

This clone was counted between two and nine times. This sequence joins TRBV2 and TRBJ1-2, with TRBD1 matching over 11 bases. CDR1 is SNHLY, CDR2 FYNNEI, per germline. V shed 6 bases, J shed 5 bases, and the junction held 5 bases outside the gene matches. CDR3 size: 14 residues. The DNA for the CDR3 is TGTGCCAGCAGCGTGGGGACAGGGGGTTATGGCTACACCTTC. Translation: CASSVGTGGYGYTF.

On this clone itself: An end of the junction does not agree with germline; a read error may underlie this. Additional DNA sequences in this sample encode the identical CDR3. The CDR3 sequence: CATSRLAGSYEQYF. The CDR3 nucleotides read TGTGCTACCAGCAGACTAGCGGGGTCATACGAGCAGTACTTC. The chain couples TRBV15 to TRBJ2-7, with 11 positions matching TRBD2. The germline V gene encodes CDR1 LNHNV and CDR2 YYDKDF (reference sequence). This CDR3 has 14 amino acids. The whole variable domain, filled in from reference TRBV15 and TRBJ2-7, reads DAMVIQNPRYQVTQFGKPVTLSCSQTLNHNVMYWYQQKSSQAPKLLFHYYDKDFNNEADTPDNFQSRRPNTSFCFLDIRSPGLGDTAMYLCATSRLAGSYEQYFGPGTRLTVT.

The V gene is TRBV9, the J gene TRBJ2-5; D is possibly TRBD2 (6 bases). Germline V CDR1 and CDR2: SGDLS, YYNGEE. Trimming stripped 1 base from V and 1 base from J, with 11 bases between. This CDR3 is 15 amino acids long. The CDR3 is CASSVRSGVQETQYF. The CDR3 DNA reads TGTGCCAGCAGCGTAAGGTCGGGGGTCCAAGAGACCCAGTACTTC.

The rearrangement uses TRBV30 and TRBJ1-1; D unresolved. Trimming took 0 bases from V and 11 from J, leaving 16 bases between them. The CDR3 spans 13 residues. Germline CDR1 reads GTSNPN; CDR2 reads SVGIG (reference sequence). The CDR3 is CAWSVFTNFEAFF. The CDR3 region has the DNA TGTGCCTGGAGTGTATTCACCAACTTTGAGGCTTTCTTT.

The rearrangement joins TRBV18 to TRBJ2-1, with 11 bases that match TRBD1. Germline lookup yields CDR1 KGHSH and CDR2 LQKENI. CDR3 length: 14 residues. The ends lost 4 bases at V and 8 bases at J; junction bases unmatched: 4. In DNA, the CDR3 is TGTGCCAGCTCACGGGACAGGGGGAGAGATGAGCAGTTCTTC. Its protein product is CASSRDRGRDEQFF.

A word on this clone: Within the sample, other DNA sequences also encode this same CDR3. J is TRBJ1-2 and V is TRBV11-2, with D unresolved. Looked up from germline, CDR1 is SGHAT and CDR2 is FQNNGV. Trimming stripped 3 bases from V and 7 bases from J, with 6 bases between. The CDR3 totals 11 residues. CDR3 DNA sequence: TGTGCCAGCAGCTTCCGGGGTGGCTACACCTTC. Protein sequence: CASSFRGGYTF. Filled out from reference TRBV11-2 and TRBJ1-2, the complete variable domain reads EAGVAQSPRYKIIEKRQSVAFWCNPISGHATLYWYQQILGQGPKLLIQFQNNGVVDDSQLPKDRFSAERLKGVDSTLKIQPAKLEDSAVYLCASSFRGGYTFGSGTRLTVV.

This clone has a handful of counts. CDR3 sequence: CATSRDGGPGTEAFF. In DNA form, the CDR3 reads TGTGCCACCAGCAGAGATGGGGGCCCGGGAACTGAAGCTTTCTTT. This sequence joins TRBV15 and TRBJ1-1; D possibly corresponds to TRBD1 (6 bases). Trimming took off 0 bases at V and 5 bases at J, with 13 bases between the two ends. CDR1 and CDR2 from the germline V gene are LNHNV and YYDKDF (reference sequence). The CDR3 loop spans 15 amino acids.

This rearrangement joins TRBV7-9 to TRBJ1-4; weak D call: TRBD1 (5 bases). The V gene lost 5 bases and the J gene lost 8 bases, with 15 bases spanning the gap. Per germline, CDR1 SEHNR and CDR2 FQNEAQ (reference sequence). The CDR3 runs 14 residues. Here the CDR3 reads CASSPRGGPEKLFF. The CDR3 nucleotides read TGTGCCAGCAGCCCCCGGGGGGGTCCCGAAAAACTGTTTTTT. The complete variable domain, with remaining parts taken from reference TRBV7-9 and TRBJ1-4, reads DTGVSQNPRHKITKRGQNVTFRCDPISEHNRLYWYRQTLGQGPEFLTYFQNEAQLEKSRLLSDRFSAERPKGSFSTLEIQRTEQGDSAMYLCASSPRGGPEKLFFGSGTQLSVL.

This chain links TRBV4-1 with TRBJ2-3; tentative D call: TRBD1 (6 bases). Trimming removed 1 base from V and 4 bases from J, with 15 bases in between. Germline V gene lookup returns CDR1 MGHRA and CDR2 YSYEKL. This CDR3 contains 16 residues. CDR3 sequence reads: CASSQVPGESADTQYF. The CDR3 DNA is TGCGCCAGCAGCCAAGTCCCAGGGGAGTCCGCAGATACGCAGTATTTT.

V and J are TRBV2 and TRBJ2-1, with a weak D call TRBD1 (5 bases). The germline CDR1 and CDR2 sequences are SNHLY and FYNNEI. The V gene lost 7 bases and the J gene lost 7 bases, with 20 bases spanning the gap. The CDR3 has 15 amino acids. CDR3 region: CASTEMAQGRNEQFF. CDR3 coding DNA: TGTGCCAGCACCGAAATGGCTCAGGGCAGGAATGAGCAGTTCTTC.

The rearrangement joins TRBV28 to TRBJ1-2, with TRBD1 matching 8 bases. CDR1 is MDHEN, CDR2 SYDVKM, per germline. The CDR3 is 16 residues long. V gave up 6 bases and J gave up 0 bases; unmatched junction bases: 9. Here the CDR3 reads CASSRIGTGTNYGYTF. CDR3 DNA: TGTGCCAGCAGCCGCATCGGGACAGGAACTAACTATGGCTACACCTTC.

A few counts support this clone. This chain uses TRBV28 with TRBJ1-1; D remains ambiguous. Looked up from germline, CDR1 is MDHEN and CDR2 is SYDVKM. The CDR3 has 12 amino acids. Trimming took 6 bases from V and 1 from J, leaving 6 bases between them. CDR3 loop: CASRTQNTEAFF. Here the CDR3 DNA reads TGTGCCAGCAGGACTCAGAACACTGAAGCTTTCTTT. Full variable domain (rest looked up from reference TRBV28 and TRBJ1-1): DVKVTQSSRYLVKRTGEKVFLECVQDMDHENMFWYRQDPGLGLRLIYFSYDVKMKEKGDIPEGYSVSREKKERFSLILESASTNQTSMYLCASRTQNTEAFFGQGTRLTVV.

This clone was seen only once. V and J are TRBV18 and TRBJ1-6; D might be TRBD1 (6 bases). Germline CDR1 and CDR2: KGHSH and LQKENI. The CDR3 length is 16 residues. The V gene lost 4 bases and the J gene lost 1 base, with 11 bases spanning the gap. DNA for the CDR3: TGTGCCAGCTCACGCGACAGGATTTCCTATAATTCACCCCTCCACTTT. This codes for CASSRDRISYNSPLHF. The whole variable domain, filled in from reference TRBV18 and TRBJ1-6, reads NAGVMQNPRHLVRRRGQEARLRCSPMKGHSHVYWYRQLPEEGLKFMVYLQKENIIDESGMPKERFSAEFPKEGPSILRIQQVVRGDSAAYFCASSRDRISYNSPLHFGNGTRLTVT.

This chain links TRBV28 with TRBJ2-3; tentative D call: TRBD2 (6 bases). Germline values: CDR1 MDHEN, CDR2 SYDVKM. The CDR3 has 13 amino acids. V gave up 3 bases and J gave up 6 bases, with 10 bases separating them. CDR3 bases: TGTGCCAGCAGTTTTAGTGGGAGGGATACGCAGTATTTT. Protein sequence: CASSFSGRDTQYF.

V and J are TRBV5-8 and TRBJ1-4; tentatively, D is TRBD1 (5 bases). The ends were cut back, 0 bases at V and 4 bases at J, with 10 bases in the middle. The germline V gene encodes CDR1 SGHTS and CDR2 YDEGEE. The CDR3 has 15 residues. The CDR3 nucleotides are TGTGCCAGCAGCTTGGGTGACAGCATTAATGAAAAACTGTTTTTT. Translation gives CASSLGDSINEKLFF.

This clone was found a few times. Here the CDR3 reads CASSPRLYYEQYF. CDR3 coding DNA: TGCGCCAGCAGCCCGCGATTGTATTACGAGCAGTACTTC. The chain uses TRBV4-1 and TRBJ2-7; D gene uncertain. The CDR3 is 13 residues long. CDR1 is MGHRA and CDR2 is YSYEKL in the germline V gene. Trimming took off 4 bases at V and 4 bases at J, with 11 bases between the two ends.

This chain links TRBV2 with TRBJ1-1, with D tentatively TRBD1 (5 bases). Germline V lookup: CDR1 SNHLY, CDR2 FYNNEI. This CDR3 contains 13 residues. Trimming took 3 bases from V and 3 from J, leaving 8 bases between them. The CDR3 spells CASSDPRDTEAFF. DNA for the CDR3: TGTGCCAGCAGTGACCCCAGGGACACTGAAGCTTTCTTT. Complete variable domain (other parts from reference TRBV2 and TRBJ1-1): EPEVTQTPSHQVTQMGQEVILRCVPISNHLYFYWYRQILGQKVEFLVSFYNNEISEKSEIFDDQFSVERPDGSNFTLKIRSTKLEDSAMYFCASSDPRDTEAFFGQGTRLTVV.